The sample holds many counts of the clone carrying this T cell receptor beta chain. Its specificity is not known. The data were taken from a study of CD8 T cells in ankylosing spondylitis. TCRdb analysed the 5' RACE reads with MiXCR anew, one entry per CDR3 protein. The table includes approximately 110,000 distinct CDR3 sequences, 20% to 30% detected once. Study-level points and caveats: Disease-linked clones were found to be CD8+ and relatively rare in peripheral blood. Ankylosing spondylitis blood appeared to be characterized by a TCR beta motif of eight highly homologous variants.

Germline loops: CDR1 GTSNPN, CDR2 SVGIG (reference sequence). Trimming stripped 5 bases from V and 2 bases from J, with 10 bases between. The length of the CDR3 is 12 residues. The TCR comes from a male donor with ankylosing spondylitis. Sequencing was performed on synovial fluid, either unsorted or a sorted T cell fraction (not recorded which). V usage is TRBV30 and J usage is TRBJ2-7, with TRBD1 as a possible D gene (6 bases). CDR3 DNA: TGTGCCTGGCAGGGGCAGACCTACGAGCAGTACTTC. Its translation is CAWQGQTYEQYF.